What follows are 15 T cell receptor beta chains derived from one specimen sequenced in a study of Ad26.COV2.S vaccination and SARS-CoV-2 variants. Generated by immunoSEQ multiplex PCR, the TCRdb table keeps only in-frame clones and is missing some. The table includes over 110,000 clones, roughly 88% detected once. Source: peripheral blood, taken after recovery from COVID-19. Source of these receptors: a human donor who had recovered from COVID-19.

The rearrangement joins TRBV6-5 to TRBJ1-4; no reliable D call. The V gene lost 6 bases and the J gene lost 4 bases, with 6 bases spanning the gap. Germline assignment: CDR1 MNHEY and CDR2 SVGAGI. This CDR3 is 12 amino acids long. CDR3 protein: CASSNSNEKLFF. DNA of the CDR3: TGTGCCAGCAGCAACAGTAATGAAAAACTGTTTTTT.

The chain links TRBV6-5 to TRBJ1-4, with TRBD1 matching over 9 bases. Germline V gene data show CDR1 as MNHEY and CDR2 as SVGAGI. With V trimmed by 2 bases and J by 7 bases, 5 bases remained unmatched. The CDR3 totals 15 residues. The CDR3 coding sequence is TGTGCCAGCAGTTACGGGACAGGGCCTACTGAAAAACTGTTTTTT. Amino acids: CASSYGTGPTEKLFF.

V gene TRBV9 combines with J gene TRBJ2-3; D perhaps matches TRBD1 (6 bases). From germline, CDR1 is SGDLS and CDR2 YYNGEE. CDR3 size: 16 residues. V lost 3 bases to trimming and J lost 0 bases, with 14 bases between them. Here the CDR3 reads CASSARRDTSTDTQYF. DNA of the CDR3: TGTGCCAGCAGCGCCCGTCGGGACACCAGCACAGATACGCAGTATTTT.

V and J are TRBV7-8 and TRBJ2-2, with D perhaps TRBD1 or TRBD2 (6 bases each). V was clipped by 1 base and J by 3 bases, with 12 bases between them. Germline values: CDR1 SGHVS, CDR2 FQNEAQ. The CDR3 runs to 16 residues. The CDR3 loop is CASSLGGGYYTGELFF. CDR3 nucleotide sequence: TGTGCCAGCAGCTTAGGAGGGGGGTATTACACCGGGGAGCTGTTTTTT.

The CDR3 bases are TGCAGCGCTGGAGGAAGCGGGAATGAGCAGTTCTTC. Protein: CSAGGSGNEQFF. The rearrangement links TRBV29-1 to TRBJ2-1, with D tentatively TRBD2 (6 bases). This CDR3 has 12 residues. CDR1 is SQVTM and CDR2 is ANQGSEA in the germline V gene. The ends were cut back, 7 bases at V and 7 bases at J, with 14 bases in the middle.

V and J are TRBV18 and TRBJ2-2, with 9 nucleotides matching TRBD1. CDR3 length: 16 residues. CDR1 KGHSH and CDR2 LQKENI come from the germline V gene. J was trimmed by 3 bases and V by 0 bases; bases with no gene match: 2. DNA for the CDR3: TGTGCCAGCTCACCACCACAGGGGGCATACACCGGGGAGCTGTTTTTT. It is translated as CASSPPQGAYTGELFF.

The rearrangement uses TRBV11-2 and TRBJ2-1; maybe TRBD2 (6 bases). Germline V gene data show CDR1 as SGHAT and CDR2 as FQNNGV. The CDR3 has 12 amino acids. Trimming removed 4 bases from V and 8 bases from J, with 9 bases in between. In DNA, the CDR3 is TGTGCCAGCAGCTATCGCGGGGATGAGCAGTTCTTC. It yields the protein CASSYRGDEQFF.

The CDR3 bases are TGTGCCAGCAGCTCGGGGACGGGGAACATTCAGTACTTC. This gives the protein CASSSGTGNIQYF. This sequence joins TRBV7-2 and TRBJ2-4; TRBD1 or TRBD2 may be the D gene (5 bases each). V was trimmed by 4 bases and J by 7 bases, leaving 11 bases between them. Germline CDR1 SGHTA, CDR2 FQGNSA. The CDR3 consists of 13 residues.

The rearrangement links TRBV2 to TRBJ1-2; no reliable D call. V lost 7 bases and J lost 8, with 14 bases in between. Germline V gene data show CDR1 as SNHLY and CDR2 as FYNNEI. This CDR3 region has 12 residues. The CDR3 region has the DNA TGTGCCAGCACCGTGGGAGGCGGCGGCTACACCTTC. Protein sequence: CASTVGGGGYTF.

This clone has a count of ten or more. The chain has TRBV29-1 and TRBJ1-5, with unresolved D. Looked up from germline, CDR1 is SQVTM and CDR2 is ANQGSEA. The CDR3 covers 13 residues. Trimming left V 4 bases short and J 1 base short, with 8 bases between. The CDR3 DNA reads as TGCAGCGTTGCTCAGGCGAGCAATCAGCCCCAGCATTTT. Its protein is CSVAQASNQPQHF.

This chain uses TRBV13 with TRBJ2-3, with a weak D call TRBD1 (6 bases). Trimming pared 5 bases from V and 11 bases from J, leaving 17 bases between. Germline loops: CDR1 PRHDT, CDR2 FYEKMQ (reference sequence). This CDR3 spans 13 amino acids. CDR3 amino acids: CASSASQGVGQYF. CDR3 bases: TGTGCCAGCAGCGCCTCACAGGGAGTGGGGCAGTATTTT.

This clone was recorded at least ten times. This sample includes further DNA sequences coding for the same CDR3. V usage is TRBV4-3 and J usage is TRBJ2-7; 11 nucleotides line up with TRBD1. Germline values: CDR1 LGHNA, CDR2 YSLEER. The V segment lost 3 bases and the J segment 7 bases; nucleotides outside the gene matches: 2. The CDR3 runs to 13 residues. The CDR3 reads CASSQDRGLEQYF. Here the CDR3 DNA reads TGCGCCAGCAGCCAGGACAGGGGGCTGGAGCAGTACTTC.

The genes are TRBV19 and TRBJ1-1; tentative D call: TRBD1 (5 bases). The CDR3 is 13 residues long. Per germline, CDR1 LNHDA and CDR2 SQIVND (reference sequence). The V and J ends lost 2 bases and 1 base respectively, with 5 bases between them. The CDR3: CASSIRGNTEAFF. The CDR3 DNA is TGTGCCAGTAGTATAAGGGGGAACACTGAAGCTTTCTTT.

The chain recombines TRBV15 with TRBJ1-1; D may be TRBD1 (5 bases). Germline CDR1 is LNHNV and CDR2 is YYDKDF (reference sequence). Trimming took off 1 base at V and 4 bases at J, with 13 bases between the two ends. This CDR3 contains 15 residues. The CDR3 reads CATSRGGRVGTEAFF. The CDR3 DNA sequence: TGTGCCACCAGCAGAGGGGGGAGAGTGGGCACTGAAGCTTTCTTT.

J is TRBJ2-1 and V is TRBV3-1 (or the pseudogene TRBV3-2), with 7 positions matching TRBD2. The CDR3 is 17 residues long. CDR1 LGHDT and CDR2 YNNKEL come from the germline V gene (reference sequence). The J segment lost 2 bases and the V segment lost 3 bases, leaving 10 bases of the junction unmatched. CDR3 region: CASSHLRLGGAYNEQFF. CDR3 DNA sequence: TGTGCCAGCAGCCACCTCCGGCTGGGGGGGGCCTACAATGAGCAGTTCTTC.